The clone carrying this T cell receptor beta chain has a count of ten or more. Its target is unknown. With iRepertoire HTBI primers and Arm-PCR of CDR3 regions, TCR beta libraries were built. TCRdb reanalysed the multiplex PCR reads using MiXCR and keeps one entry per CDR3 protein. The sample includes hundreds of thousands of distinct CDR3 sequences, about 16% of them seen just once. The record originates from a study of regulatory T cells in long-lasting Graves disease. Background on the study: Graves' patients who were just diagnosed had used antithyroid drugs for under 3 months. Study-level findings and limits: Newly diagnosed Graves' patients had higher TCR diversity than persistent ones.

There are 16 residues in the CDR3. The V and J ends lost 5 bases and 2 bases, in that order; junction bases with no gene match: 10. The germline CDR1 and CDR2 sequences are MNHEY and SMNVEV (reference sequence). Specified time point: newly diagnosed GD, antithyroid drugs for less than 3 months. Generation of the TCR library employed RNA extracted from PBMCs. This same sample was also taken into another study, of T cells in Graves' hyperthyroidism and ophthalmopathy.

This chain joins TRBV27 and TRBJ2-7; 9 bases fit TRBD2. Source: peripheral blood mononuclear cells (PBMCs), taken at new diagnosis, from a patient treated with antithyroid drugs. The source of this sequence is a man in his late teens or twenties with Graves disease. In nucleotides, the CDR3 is TGTGCCAGCAGTCCCATAGTAGCGGGAGCCCCCTACGAGCAGTACTTC. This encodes CASSPIVAGAPYEQYF.